The T cell receptor beta chain described here comes from a study of CD8+ T cells in alopecia areata. Study information: Tofacitinib lasted 6 to 18 months, then 6 months off drug. The study's findings and limits: Relative to mice, TCR sharing across patients was less clear, a difference possibly HLA-related. Clonality was higher in lesional than normal scalp, especially in alopecia totalis/universalis. There were also resident alphabeta T cells of normal skin sequenced in scalp samples.

Trimming took 6 bases from V and 3 from J, leaving 12 bases between them. Germline V gene lookup returns CDR1 MNHNY and CDR2 SVGAGI (reference sequence). This CDR3 is built from 13 residues. Investigators isolated RNA and reverse transcribed it into cDNA to act as the sequencing template. The assay was immunoSEQ multiplex PCR, and TCRdb's table has in-frame clones only and misses some. Of about 130,000 clones in the sample, around three fifths were seen once. On this clone: What it recognizes is unknown.

Material: CD4+ T cells sorted from blood, obtained at week 0. The sequence was obtained from a human donor with alopecia areata. This chain links TRBV6-6 with TRBJ2-7; weak D call: TRBD2 (6 bases). Written as DNA, the CDR3 is TGTGCCAGCAGCTACGGGGGACTCTACGAGCAGTACTTC. Translating it yields CASSYGGLYEQYF.